This T cell receptor (beta chain) stems from a study of cytomegalovirus exposure and HLA in healthy donors. The V end lost 5 bases, the J end lost 8 bases, and 21 bases lay between the germline ends. CDR3 length equals 15 residues. Germline V CDR1 and CDR2: SEHNR, FQNEAQ (reference sequence). This clone was seen a handful of times. Produced via immunoSEQ multiplex PCR; TCRdb's table is partial and in-frame only. This repertoire shows more than 300,000 clones, 86% found once; its top ten account for 0.83%. This sequence was found in a young woman in good health and CMV-seronegative. The chain combines TRBV7-9 with TRBJ1-2, with D possibly being TRBD1 (5 bases). What was sequenced was PBMCs. The CDR3 DNA sequence: TGTGCCAGCAGCCAAGGGCGGGGGGAGTTCTACGGCTACACCTTC. Residues: CASSQGRGEFYGYTF.